These T cell receptor beta chains were read from a single sample in a study of shared clonotypes between healthy human individuals. Clones were sequenced by immunoSEQ multiplex PCR, and TCRdb holds only the in-frame ones, with some missing. The table shows about half a million clones, with around three quarters occurring only once. Specimen: PBMCs. Every receptor here comes from a woman aged 40 to 49 in good health. Some clones in this sample may be carry-over from other donors' samples. Each CDR3 is given with its conserved first and last residue. A D gene is named only where the DNA matches it firmly. Clone size is not always given. Where it is, it says once, few, many or a class for expanded clones.

j_call v_call d_call clone_size cdr3_aa cdr3_nt
TRBJ2-7 TRBV10-3 NA NA CAISEFRGAENEQYF TGTGCCATCAGTGAGTTTCGGGGGGCTGAGAACGAGCAGTACTTC
TRBJ2-3 TRBV19 NA NA CASSIGLYTDTQYF TGTGCCAGTAGTATAGGACTGTACACAGATACGCAGTATTTT
TRBJ1-2 TRBV7-8 NA NA CASSLTQGLGYTF TGTGCCAGCAGCTTAACACAGGGCCTAGGCTACACCTTC
TRBJ1-1 TRBV5-4 NA NA CASSFPGSRAEAFF TGTGCCAGCAGCTTCCCCGGGAGCCGGGCTGAAGCTTTCTTT
TRBJ1-3 TRBV5-1 NA NA CASSPGGPGNTIYF TGCGCCAGCAGCCCCGGGGGCCCCGGAAACACCATATATTTT
TRBJ2-1 TRBV7-2 NA NA CASSLVGRKFF TGTGCCAGCAGCTTAGTTGGCAGGAAGTTCTTC
TRBJ2-7 TRBV4-1 TRBD2 NA CASSQEAGSYEQYF TGCGCCAGCAGCCAAGAAGCGGGATCCTACGAGCAGTACTTC
TRBJ2-7 TRBV21-1 NA NA CASSKYSSGSGFDEQYF TGTGCCAGCAGCAAGTATTCGTCTGGGAGCGGTTTCGACGAGCAGTACTTC
TRBJ2-7 TRBV7-3 NA NA CASSLVGGDEQYF TGTGCCAGCAGCTTAGTGGGGGGCGACGAGCAGTACTTC
TRBJ2-3 TRBV19 NA NA CASRTRGVSTDTQYF TGTGCCAGTAGGACCAGGGGGGTTAGCACAGATACGCAGTATTTT
TRBJ2-5 TRBV2 NA NA CASSAGREETQYF TGTGCCAGCAGTGCCGGCAGGGAAGAGACCCAGTACTTC
TRBJ1-3 TRBV5-4 NA NA CASSSDLQGSGNTIYF TGTGCCAGCAGCTCGGACCTACAGGGTTCTGGAAACACCATATATTTT
TRBJ1-5 TRBV9 TRBD1 NA CASSVGRTGDQPQHF TGTGCCAGCAGCGTCGGACGGACAGGCGATCAGCCCCAGCATTTT
TRBJ1-3 TRBV19 TRBD1 few CASSIVAAQGLGNTIYF TGTGCCAGTAGTATAGTCGCGGCACAGGGGCTCGGAAACACCATATATTTT
TRBJ2-4 TRBV27 NA NA CASSSPGVAGYF TGTGCCAGCAGTTCCCCAGGGGTAGCGGGGTACTTC
TRBJ2-5 TRBV5-4 TRBD1 NA CASSRDREETQYF TGTGCCAGCAGCCGGGACAGGGAAGAGACCCAGTACTTC
TRBJ2-1 TRBV4-1 TRBD2 few CASSQFGERERANEQFF TGCGCCAGCAGCCAGTTCGGGGAGCGGGAGAGGGCTAATGAGCAGTTCTTC
TRBJ2-1 TRBV9 NA NA CASSDSGGNEQFF TGTGCCAGCAGCGATAGCGGAGGTAATGAGCAGTTCTTC
TRBJ1-1 TRBV28 NA NA CASSLYGQNTEAFF TGTGCCAGCAGTTTATACGGACAGAACACTGAAGCTTTCTTT
TRBJ2-1 TRBV28 TRBD2 NA CASSLSSGREAFNEQFF TGTGCCAGCAGTTTATCTAGCGGGAGGGAGGCTTTCAATGAGCAGTTCTTC
TRBJ1-1 TRBV7-9 TRBD1 many CASSLRGTEAFF TGTGCCAGCAGCCTCAGGGGGACTGAAGCTTTCTTT
TRBJ2-7 TRBV30 TRBD1 NA CAWRIPGQGFSYEQYF TGTGCCTGGAGAATCCCGGGACAGGGCTTCTCCTACGAGCAGTACTTC
TRBJ2-1 TRBV5-1 NA NA CASSLVGYEQFF TGCGCCAGCAGCTTGGTCGGGTATGAGCAGTTCTTC
TRBJ2-1 TRBV11-2 TRBD2 few CASSLGTSGSQEQFF TGTGCCAGCAGCTTAGGAACTAGCGGGAGCCAAGAGCAGTTCTTC
TRBJ2-7 TRBV18 TRBD1 NA CASSPGTGGREQYF TGTGCCAGCTCACCAGGGACAGGGGGCCGCGAGCAGTACTTC
TRBJ1-1 TRBV28 NA NA CASSLPGRGADTEAFF TGTGCCAGCAGTCTACCCGGGCGGGGGGCGGACACTGAAGCTTTCTTT
TRBJ2-2 TRBV15 TRBD1 NA CATSRDDRETGELFF TGTGCCACCAGCAGGGACGACAGGGAGACCGGGGAGCTGTTTTTT
TRBJ1-1 TRBV5-1 TRBD1 NA CASSLALQGASTEAFF TGCGCCAGCAGCTTGGCCCTACAGGGGGCTTCCACTGAAGCTTTCTTT
TRBJ1-2 TRBV28 TRBD1 NA CASSFRGNYGYTF TGTGCCAGCAGTTTCAGGGGGAACTATGGCTACACCTTC
TRBJ2-5 TRBV9 NA NA CASSVQGAGETQYF TGTGCCAGCAGCGTACAAGGGGCGGGCGAGACCCAGTACTTC
TRBJ1-1 TRBV7-3 NA NA CASSLMGRAGTEAFF TGTGCCAGCAGCTTAATGGGCAGGGCCGGCACTGAAGCTTTCTTT
TRBJ1-4 TRBV28 NA NA CASRTNEKLFF TGTGCCAGCAGGACTAATGAAAAACTGTTTTTT